The rows below give T cell receptor beta chains drawn from one sample of a study of blood T cell repertoires in COVID-19. This table comes from immunoSEQ multiplex PCR, and its TCRdb copy is limited to in-frame clones, with some not included. The sample yields roughly 440,000 clones, about 91% seen once. Sequencing was done on a sample of peripheral blood. These receptors were collected from a woman aged 45 to 65 with COVID-19, enrolled during active disease. The CDR3 runs from the conserved cysteine through the conserved F or W. A D gene is named only where the DNA matches it firmly. Rows give clone size only sometimes, using once, few, many, or a class for an expanded clone.

CDR3aa	CDR3nt	d_gene	abundance	j_gene	v_gene
CAIRGGESDTQYF	TGTGCCATCAGGGGGGGGGAGTCGGATACGCAGTATTTT	TRBD2	NA	TRBJ2-3	TRBV10-3
CATSKRGGNPPFEAFF	TGCGCCACTTCGAAGAGGGGGGGGAATCCCCCCTTTGAAGCTTTCTTT	NA	NA	TRBJ1-1	TRBV4-1
CASRQGWGNYGYTF	TGTGCCAGCAGGCAGGGTTGGGGAAACTATGGCTACACCTTC	NA	NA	TRBJ1-2	TRBV27
CASQDLASYEQYF	TGTGCCAGCCAAGATCTAGCTAGCTACGAGCAGTACTTC	NA	few	TRBJ2-7	TRBV6-5
CSASSGGEANYGYTF	TGCAGTGCTAGTTCGGGGGGAGAAGCTAACTATGGCTACACCTTC	NA	NA	TRBJ1-2	TRBV20-1
CASSRPGDRVTDTQYF	TGTGCCAGCAGTCGCCCGGGGGACAGGGTCACAGATACGCAGTATTTT	TRBD1	NA	TRBJ2-3	TRBV6-6
CASSGLTPFAGAGELFF	TGTGCCAGCAGTGGCCTTACACCGTTCGCGGGCGCCGGGGAGCTGTTTTTT	NA	NA	TRBJ2-2	TRBV6-1
CASSGQGVVHEQYF	TGTGCCAGTAGTGGACAGGGGGTTGTCCACGAGCAGTACTTC	TRBD1	NA	TRBJ2-7	TRBV19
CASSLLGTASGYTF	TGTGCCAGTAGTTTACTCGGGACAGCAAGTGGCTACACCTTC	TRBD1	NA	TRBJ1-2	TRBV19
CSVERGNTEAFF	TGCAGCGTTGAAAGGGGGAACACTGAAGCTTTCTTT	NA	NA	TRBJ1-1	TRBV29-1
CATSEALAGRYEQYF	TGTGCCACCAGTGAAGCGCTAGCGGGGAGGTACGAGCAGTACTTC	TRBD2	NA	TRBJ2-7	TRBV24-1
CASSTRFGENAPNTEAFF	TGTGCCAGCAGTACCCGTTTTGGGGAGAATGCCCCAAACACTGAAGCTTTCTTT	NA	NA	TRBJ1-1	TRBV28
CASSIKGAGRGGAFF	TGTGCCAGTAGTATAAAAGGGGCAGGGCGAGGGGGAGCTTTCTTT	NA	NA	TRBJ1-1	TRBV19
CASSLGGQVNTGELFF	TGTGCCAGCAGCTTGGGAGGACAGGTCAACACCGGGGAGCTGTTTTTT	TRBD1	NA	TRBJ2-2	TRBV5-4
CASSDSFRGRPKECYTF	TGTGCCAGCAGTGACTCGTTCAGGGGGCGACCAAAAGAGTGCTACACCTTC	TRBD1	NA	TRBJ1-2	TRBV6-4
CASSTQEAGELFF	TGTGCCAGCAGTACCCAGGAGGCCGGGGAGCTGTTTTTT	NA	NA	TRBJ2-2	TRBV27
CASSPGPLRAEAFF	TGTGCCAGCAGCCCGGGCCCCCTGAGGGCTGAAGCTTTCTTT	NA	NA	TRBJ1-1	TRBV9
CASSLAGRGNEQFF	TGTGCCAGCAGCTTAGCAGGGAGGGGCAATGAGCAGTTCTTC	TRBD2	NA	TRBJ2-1	TRBV11-2
CASSSGQGPGIQPQHF	TGTGCCAGCAGCTCGGGACAGGGCCCCGGGATACAGCCCCAGCATTTT	TRBD1	NA	TRBJ1-5	TRBV7-9
CASSQVRGTNSPLHF	TGCGCCAGCAGCCAAGTCAGGGGAACGAATTCACCCCTCCACTTT	NA	NA	TRBJ1-6	TRBV4-1
CASSYSASGGPYEQYF	TGTGCCAGCAGTTACTCGGCTAGCGGGGGTCCCTACGAGCAGTACTTC	TRBD2	NA	TRBJ2-7	TRBV6-2/TRBV6-3
CASSYQGGRGYEQYF	TGTGCCAGCAGTTACCAGGGCGGGAGGGGATACGAGCAGTACTTC	TRBD2	NA	TRBJ2-7	TRBV6-5
CASSTDRFSYEQYF	TGTGCCAGTAGCACAGACAGGTTCTCCTACGAGCAGTACTTC	NA	few	TRBJ2-7	TRBV19
CASSVEGLARETQYF	TGTGCCAGCAGCGTAGAAGGACTAGCGAGAGAGACCCAGTACTTC	TRBD2	NA	TRBJ2-5	TRBV9
CSASGGGAHEQYF	TGCAGTGCTAGTGGTGGGGGGGCCCACGAGCAGTACTTC	NA	NA	TRBJ2-7	TRBV20-1
CASSRQGDDEAFF	TGTGCCAGTAGTAGACAGGGGGACGATGAAGCTTTCTTT	TRBD1	NA	TRBJ1-1	TRBV19